A single sample gave rise to the 3 T cell receptor beta chains below, sequenced in a study of shared clonotypes between healthy human individuals. Clones were read by immunoSEQ multiplex PCR, and TCRdb kept only the in-frame ones, dropping some. The sample holds about 360,000 clones, 73% seen once. Material for sequencing was memory CD4+ T cells sorted from blood. Subset defined: CD45RA-negative fraction. The origin of the receptors is a man younger than 40 in good health.

This clone was recorded once. The chain joins TRBV19 to TRBJ2-1; 9 bases align to TRBD2. CDR1 and CDR2 (germline): LNHDA, SQIVND (reference sequence). This CDR3 has 14 residues. The V and J ends lost 3 bases and 8 bases, in that order; junction bases with no gene match: 5. The CDR3 loop is CASSIKAGGYEQFF. The CDR3 nucleotides are TGTGCCAGTAGTATTAAGGCGGGAGGGTATGAGCAGTTCTTC.

This clone has just one count. The V gene is TRBV5-1, the J gene TRBJ2-1; 10 nucleotides match TRBD2. Germline trimming cut 4 bases from V and 3 bases from J; bases unmatched to any gene: 4. The germline V gene has CDR1 SGHRS and CDR2 YFSETQ. The CDR3 contains 15 residues. This CDR3 is CASSPRTSGYNEQFF. The CDR3 region has the DNA TGCGCCAGCAGCCCCAGGACTAGCGGCTACAATGAGCAGTTCTTC.

J is TRBJ2-1 and V is TRBV6-4; 9 nucleotides match TRBD2. There are 15 residues in the CDR3. Germline CDR1 MRHNA, CDR2 SNTAGT. V lost 2 bases and J lost 7; bases outside the gene matches: 6. CDR3 coding DNA: TGTGCCAGCAGTGACGGCAGCGGGAGGTCAAATGAGCAGTTCTTC. Translated, it gives CASSDGSGRSNEQFF.